The clone carrying this T cell receptor (beta chain) appeared once. Its antigen is as yet unknown. CDR3 length: 13 residues. The germline CDR1 and CDR2 sequences are MNHEY and SVGAGI. V gave up 8 bases and J gave up 5 bases, with 15 bases separating them. Investigators reverse transcribed all isolated RNA, so they sequenced expressed TCRB transcripts. Clones were read by immunoSEQ multiplex PCR, and TCRdb kept only the in-frame ones, dropping some. The sample contains about 700,000 clones, roughly 13% of which appear only once. The sample originates from a study of beta chain features in type 1 diabetes. Overall study: Investigators examined around 110 million sorted cells across all samples. Study-wide results and limits: Shorter TCRB CDR3s, moderately but significantly so, were found in Type 1 diabetes patients in all four CD4+ subsets. In cDNA sequencing, cells with high TCR expression could be over-represented. Individuals with type 1 diabetes displayed fewer insertions and more deletions at VDJ junctions. The naive, central memory and Treg TCRB repertoires showed an apparent similarity that was greater among patients than among healthy donors.

The source is a man younger than 35 with type 1 diabetes. Sequencing was done on a sample of naive CD4+ T cells from blood. The V call is TRBV6-5, the J call TRBJ2-5; perhaps TRBD2 as D (6 bases). The CDR3 coding sequence is TGTGCCAGCCGCACTACTAGCTCTGAGACCCAGTACTTC. This encodes CASRTTSSETQYF.